This TCR beta chain was captured by sequencing in a study of blood T cell repertoires in COVID-19. Study as a whole: Specimens from acute and convalescent COVID-19 originated in the United States, Italy and Spain. Nucleic acid was either cDNA or gDNA, and it came from T cells, B-cell-depleted T cells, or PBMCs.

There are 14 residues in the CDR3. V was shortened by 4 bases and J by 0 bases, with 7 bases between the two germline ends. The germline CDR1 and CDR2 sequences are KGHDR and SFDVKD. Here immunoSEQ multiplex PCR was the method, and the copy in TCRdb shows in-frame clones only, minus some. The data hold about 490,000 clones, with 70% to 90% observed a single time. The TCR comes from a human donor in a cohort sampled during active COVID-19. Sequencing was done on a sample of peripheral blood. V gene TRBV24-1 combines with J gene TRBJ2-3; D is undetermined. The chain's CDR3 is CATSEVGSTDTQYF. The CDR3 bases are TGTGCCACCAGTGAAGTCGGTAGCACAGATACGCAGTATTTT.